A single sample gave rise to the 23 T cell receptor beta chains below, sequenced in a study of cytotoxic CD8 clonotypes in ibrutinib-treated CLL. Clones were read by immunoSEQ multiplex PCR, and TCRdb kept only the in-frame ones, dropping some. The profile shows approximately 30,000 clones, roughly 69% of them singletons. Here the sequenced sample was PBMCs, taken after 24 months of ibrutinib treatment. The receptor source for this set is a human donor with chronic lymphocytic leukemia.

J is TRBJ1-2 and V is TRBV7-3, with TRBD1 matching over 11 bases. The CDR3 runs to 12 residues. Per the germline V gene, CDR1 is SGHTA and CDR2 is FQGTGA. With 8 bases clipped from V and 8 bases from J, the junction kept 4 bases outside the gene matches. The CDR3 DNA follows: TGTGCCAGCCGACGGACAGGGGGCGGCTACACCTTC. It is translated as CASRRTGGGYTF. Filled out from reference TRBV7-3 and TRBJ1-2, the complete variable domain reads GAGVSQTPSNKVTEKGKYVELRCDPISGHTALYWYRQSLGQGPEFLIYFQGTGAADDSGLPNDRFFAVRPEGSVSTLKIQRTERGDSAVYLCASRRTGGGYTFGSGTRLTVV.

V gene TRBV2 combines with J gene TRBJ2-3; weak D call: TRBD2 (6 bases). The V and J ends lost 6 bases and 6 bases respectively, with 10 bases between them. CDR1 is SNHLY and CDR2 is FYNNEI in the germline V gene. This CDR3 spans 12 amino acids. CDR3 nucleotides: TGTGCCAGCAGGAGACTAGTGGATACGCAGTATTTT. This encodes CASRRLVDTQYF.

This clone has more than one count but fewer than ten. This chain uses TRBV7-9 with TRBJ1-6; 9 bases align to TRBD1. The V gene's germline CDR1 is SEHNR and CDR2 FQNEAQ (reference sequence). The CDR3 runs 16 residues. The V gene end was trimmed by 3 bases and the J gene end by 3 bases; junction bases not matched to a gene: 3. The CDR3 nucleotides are TGTGCCAGCAGCTTGGGACAGGGCTTCTATAATTCACCCCTCCACTTT. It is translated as CASSLGQGFYNSPLHF.

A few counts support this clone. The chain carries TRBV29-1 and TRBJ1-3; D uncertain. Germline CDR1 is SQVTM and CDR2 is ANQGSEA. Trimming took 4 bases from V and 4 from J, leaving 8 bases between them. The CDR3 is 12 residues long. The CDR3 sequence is CSVVGSGNTIYF. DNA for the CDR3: TGCAGCGTTGTGGGATCAGGAAACACCATATATTTT. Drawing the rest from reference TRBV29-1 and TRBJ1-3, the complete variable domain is SAVISQKPSRDICQRGTSLTIQCQVDSQVTMMFWYRQQPGQSLTLIATANQGSEATYESGFVIDKFPISRPNLTFSTLTVSNMSPEDSSIYLCSVVGSGNTIYFGEGSWLTVV.

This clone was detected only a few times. This CDR3 is CASSPQPRTQYF. DNA for the CDR3: TGTGCCAGCAGCCCGCAACCCCGGACCCAGTACTTC. The V call is TRBV11-2, the J call TRBJ2-5; no definite D call. The CDR3 is 12 residues long. Trimming stripped 5 bases from V and 7 bases from J, with 11 bases between. The germline V gene encodes CDR1 SGHAT and CDR2 FQNNGV.

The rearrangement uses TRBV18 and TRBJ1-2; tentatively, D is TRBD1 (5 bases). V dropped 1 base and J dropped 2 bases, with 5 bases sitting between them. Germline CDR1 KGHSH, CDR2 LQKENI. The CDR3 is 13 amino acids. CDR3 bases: TGTGCCAGCTCACCACAGGGGAACTATGGCTACACCTTC. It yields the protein CASSPQGNYGYTF.

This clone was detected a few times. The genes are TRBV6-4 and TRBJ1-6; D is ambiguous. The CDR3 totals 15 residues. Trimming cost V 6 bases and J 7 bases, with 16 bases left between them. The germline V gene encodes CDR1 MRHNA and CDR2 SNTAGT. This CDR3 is CASSMTLVGNSPLHF. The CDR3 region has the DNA TGTGCCAGCAGCATGACCTTAGTCGGCAATTCACCCCTCCACTTT.

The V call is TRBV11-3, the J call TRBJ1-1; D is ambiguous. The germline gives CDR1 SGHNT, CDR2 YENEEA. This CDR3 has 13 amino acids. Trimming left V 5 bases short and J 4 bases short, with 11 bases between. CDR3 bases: TGTGCCAGCAGCCCCTGGAGGAGCACTGAAGCTTTCTTT. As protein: CASSPWRSTEAFF.

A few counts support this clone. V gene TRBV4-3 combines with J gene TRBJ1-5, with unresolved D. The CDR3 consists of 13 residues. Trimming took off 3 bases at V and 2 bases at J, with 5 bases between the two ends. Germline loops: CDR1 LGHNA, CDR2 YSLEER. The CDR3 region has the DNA TGCGCCAGCAGCCAGTTCCGCAATCAGCCCCAGCATTTT. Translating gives CASSQFRNQPQHF.

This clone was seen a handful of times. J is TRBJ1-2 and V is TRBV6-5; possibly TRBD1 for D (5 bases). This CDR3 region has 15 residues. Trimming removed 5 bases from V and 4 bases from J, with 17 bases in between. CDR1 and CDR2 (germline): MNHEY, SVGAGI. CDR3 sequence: CASSASTGTVYGYTF. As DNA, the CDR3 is TGTGCCAGCAGTGCTTCTACCGGGACGGTCTATGGCTACACCTTC.

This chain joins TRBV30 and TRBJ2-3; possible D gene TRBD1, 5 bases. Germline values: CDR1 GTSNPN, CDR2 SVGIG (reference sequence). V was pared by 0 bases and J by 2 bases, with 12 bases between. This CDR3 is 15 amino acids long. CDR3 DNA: TGTGCCTGGAGTGTAGGGGTCATTGCCACAGATACGCAGTATTTT. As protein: CAWSVGVIATDTQYF.

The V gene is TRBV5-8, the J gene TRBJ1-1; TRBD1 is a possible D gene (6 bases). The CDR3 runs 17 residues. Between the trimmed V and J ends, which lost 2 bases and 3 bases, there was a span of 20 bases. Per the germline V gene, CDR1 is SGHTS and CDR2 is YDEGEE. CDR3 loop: CASSLEGGGERDTEAFF. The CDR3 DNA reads TGTGCCAGCAGCTTAGAAGGGGGTGGGGAAAGGGACACTGAAGCTTTCTTT.

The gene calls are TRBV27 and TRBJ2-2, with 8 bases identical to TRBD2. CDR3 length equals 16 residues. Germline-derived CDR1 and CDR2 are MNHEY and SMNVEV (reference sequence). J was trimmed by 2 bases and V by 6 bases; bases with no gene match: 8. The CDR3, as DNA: TGTGCCAGCAGAGGACTAGCAGCCGCCAACACCGGGGAGCTGTTTTTT. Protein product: CASRGLAAANTGELFF.

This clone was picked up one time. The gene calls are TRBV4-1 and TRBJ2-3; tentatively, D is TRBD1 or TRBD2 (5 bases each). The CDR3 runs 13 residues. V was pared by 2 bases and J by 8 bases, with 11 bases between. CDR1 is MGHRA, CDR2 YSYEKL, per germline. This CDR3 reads CASSQTRDGTQYF. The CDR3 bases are TGCGCCAGCAGCCAAACCCGGGACGGTACGCAGTATTTT.

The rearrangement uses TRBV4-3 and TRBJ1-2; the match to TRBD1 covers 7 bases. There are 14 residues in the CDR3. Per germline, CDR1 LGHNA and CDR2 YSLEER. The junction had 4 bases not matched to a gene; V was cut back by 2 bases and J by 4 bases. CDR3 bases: TGCGCCAGCAGCCAAACAGGACAGGCCTATGGCTACACCTTC. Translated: CASSQTGQAYGYTF.

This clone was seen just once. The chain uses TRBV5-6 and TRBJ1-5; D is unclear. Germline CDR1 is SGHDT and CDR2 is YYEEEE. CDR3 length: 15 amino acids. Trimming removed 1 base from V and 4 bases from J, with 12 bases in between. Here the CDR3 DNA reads TGTGCCAGCAGCTTGCGAGTATGGACTAATCAGCCCCAGCATTTT. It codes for CASSLRVWTNQPQHF.

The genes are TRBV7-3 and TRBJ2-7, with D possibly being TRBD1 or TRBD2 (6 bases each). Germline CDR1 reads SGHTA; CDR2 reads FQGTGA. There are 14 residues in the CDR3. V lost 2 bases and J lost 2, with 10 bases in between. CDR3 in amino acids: CASSLGGPPYEQYF. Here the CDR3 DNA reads TGTGCCAGCAGCTTAGGGGGGCCCCCCTACGAGCAGTACTTC.

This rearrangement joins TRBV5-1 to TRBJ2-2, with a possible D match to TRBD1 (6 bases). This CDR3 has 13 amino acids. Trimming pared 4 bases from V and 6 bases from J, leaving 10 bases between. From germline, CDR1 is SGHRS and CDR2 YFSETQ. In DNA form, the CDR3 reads TGCGCCAGCAGCAAAGGACAGTCCGGGGAGCTGTTTTTT. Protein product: CASSKGQSGELFF.

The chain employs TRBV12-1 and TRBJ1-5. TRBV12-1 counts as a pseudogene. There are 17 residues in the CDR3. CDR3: CASSFPRGTRVVPPQHF. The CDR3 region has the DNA TGTGCCAGCAGCTTCCCTAGAGGGACCAGGGTTGTTCCGCCCCAGCATTTT.

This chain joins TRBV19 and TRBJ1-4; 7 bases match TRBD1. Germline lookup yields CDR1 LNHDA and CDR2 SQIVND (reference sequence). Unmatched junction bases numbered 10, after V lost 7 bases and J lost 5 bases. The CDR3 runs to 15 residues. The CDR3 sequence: CASTDAGGPNEKLFF. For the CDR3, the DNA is TGTGCCAGTACCGACGCAGGGGGGCCGAATGAAAAACTGTTTTTT. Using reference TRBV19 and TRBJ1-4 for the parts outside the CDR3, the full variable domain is DGGITQSPKYLFRKEGQNVTLSCEQNLNHDAMYWYRQDPGQGLRLIYYSQIVNDFQKGDIAEGYSVSREKKESFPLTVTSAQKNPTAFYLCASTDAGGPNEKLFFGSGTQLSVL.

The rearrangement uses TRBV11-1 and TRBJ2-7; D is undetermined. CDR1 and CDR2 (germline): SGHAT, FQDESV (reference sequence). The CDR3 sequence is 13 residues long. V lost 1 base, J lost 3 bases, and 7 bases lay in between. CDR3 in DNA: TGTGCCAGCAGCTTAGGTGCGTTCTACGAGCAGTACTTC. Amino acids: CASSLGAFYEQYF.

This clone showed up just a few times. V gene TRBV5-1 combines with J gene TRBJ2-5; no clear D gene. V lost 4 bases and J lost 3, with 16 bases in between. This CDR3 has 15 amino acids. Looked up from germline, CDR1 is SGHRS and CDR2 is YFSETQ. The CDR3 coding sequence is TGCGCCAGCAGCCCGCGGACGGCGCCCAAAGAGACCCAGTACTTC. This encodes CASSPRTAPKETQYF.

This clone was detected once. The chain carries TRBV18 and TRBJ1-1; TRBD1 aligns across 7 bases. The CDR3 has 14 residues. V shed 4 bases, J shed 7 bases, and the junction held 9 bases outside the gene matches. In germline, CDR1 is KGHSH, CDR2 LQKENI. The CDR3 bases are TGTGCCAGCTCACTGAACAGGGGTGGGGTTGAAGCTTTCTTT. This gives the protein CASSLNRGGVEAFF.